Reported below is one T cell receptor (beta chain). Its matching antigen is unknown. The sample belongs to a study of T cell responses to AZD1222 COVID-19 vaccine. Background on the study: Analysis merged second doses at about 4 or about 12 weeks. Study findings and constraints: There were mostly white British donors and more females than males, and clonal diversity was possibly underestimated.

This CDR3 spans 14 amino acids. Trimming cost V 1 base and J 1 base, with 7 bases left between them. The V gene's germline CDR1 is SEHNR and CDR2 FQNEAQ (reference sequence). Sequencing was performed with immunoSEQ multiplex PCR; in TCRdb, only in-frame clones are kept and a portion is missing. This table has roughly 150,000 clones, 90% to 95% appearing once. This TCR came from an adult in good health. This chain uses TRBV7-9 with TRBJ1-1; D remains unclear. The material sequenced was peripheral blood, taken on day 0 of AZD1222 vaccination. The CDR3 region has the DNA TGTGCCAGCAGCTTAGAGCGGGGGAACACTGAAGCTTTCTTT. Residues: CASSLERGNTEAFF.